This T cell receptor (beta chain) appears in the sequencing data of a study of lymphopenia after photon versus proton radiotherapy. Findings of the study overall: After lymphocyte nadir, photon-treated repertoires showed oligoclonal expansion, especially CD8+ Temra.

Notes on this clone: Its target is unknown.

Profiling relied on immunoSEQ multiplex PCR, and the TCRdb table lists in-frame clones only, not all of them. The sample has about 64,000 clones; approximately 86% are singletons. The sequence derives from an elderly man with esophageal cancer. The specimen was peripheral blood, collected from a patient treated with proton-based radiotherapy.

CDR3 region: CASIPGRGPGETQYF. The CDR3 DNA sequence: TGTGCCAGCATCCCAGGGAGGGGGCCGGGAGAGACCCAGTACTTC. The gene calls are TRBV6-5 and TRBJ2-5; D might be TRBD1 or TRBD2, each matching 7 bases. V lost 7 bases and J 4 bases, leaving 19 bases between the germline ends. The CDR3 sequence is 15 residues long. CDR1 and CDR2 (germline): MNHEY, SVGAGI.